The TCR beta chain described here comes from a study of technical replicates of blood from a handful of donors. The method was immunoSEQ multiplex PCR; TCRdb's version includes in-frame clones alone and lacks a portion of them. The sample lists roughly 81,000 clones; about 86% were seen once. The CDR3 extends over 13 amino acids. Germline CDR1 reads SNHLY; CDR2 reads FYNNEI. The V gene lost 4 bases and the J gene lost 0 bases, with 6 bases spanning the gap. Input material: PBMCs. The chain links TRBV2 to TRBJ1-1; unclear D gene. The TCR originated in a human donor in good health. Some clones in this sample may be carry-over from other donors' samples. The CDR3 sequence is CASSANMNTEAFF. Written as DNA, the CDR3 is TGTGCCAGCAGTGCGAACATGAACACTGAAGCTTTCTTT.